The 22 T cell receptor beta chains in this list originate from one sample, sequenced in a study of blood T cell repertoires in COVID-19. TCRdb's copy holds only in-frame clones and misses some; the assay was immunoSEQ multiplex PCR. The top ten clones hold roughly 3% of a sample with a few hundred thousand clones, 70% to 90% of them seen once. The sequenced sample was peripheral blood. These receptors all come from a young man with active or convalescent COVID-19.

The chain is built from TRBV4-1 and TRBJ2-7, with D possibly being TRBD1 (6 bases). The CDR3 extends over 15 amino acids. CDR1 and CDR2 (germline): MGHRA, YSYEKL. Between the trimmed V and J ends, which lost 0 bases and 2 bases, there was a span of 11 bases. Written as DNA, the CDR3 is TGCGCCAGCAGCCAAGATAGGGACAAAACCTACGAGCAGTACTTC. Residues: CASSQDRDKTYEQYF.

This clone was picked up one time. V usage is TRBV15 and J usage is TRBJ2-5, with D hard to call. Per the germline V gene, CDR1 is LNHNV and CDR2 is YYDKDF (reference sequence). V was shortened by 0 bases and J by 4 bases, with 12 bases between the two germline ends. The CDR3 runs to 15 residues. The CDR3 loop is CATSRDPQARETQYF. The CDR3 nucleotides read TGTGCCACCAGCAGAGATCCCCAGGCGCGAGAGACCCAGTACTTC.

This chain joins TRBV27 and TRBJ2-2; D possibly corresponds to TRBD2 (5 bases). Looked up from germline, CDR1 is MNHEY and CDR2 is SMNVEV (reference sequence). The CDR3 consists of 14 residues. V dropped 4 bases and J dropped 4 bases, with 10 bases sitting between them. In DNA form, the CDR3 reads TGTGCCAGCAGTTGGAGTGCGGGCACCGGGGAGCTGTTTTTT. Its protein is CASSWSAGTGELFF.

The chain joins TRBV6-6 to TRBJ2-2; a weak D match, TRBD1 (6 bases). Germline V gene sequence: CDR1 MNHNY, CDR2 SVGAGI (reference sequence). V was cut by 10 bases and J by 3 bases, with 18 bases left in between. This CDR3 region has 15 residues. The CDR3 DNA sequence: TGTGCCATTAATCAGGGGTCGGCCGACACCGGGGAGCTGTTTTTT. Protein: CAINQGSADTGELFF.

Worth noting for this clone: Other DNA sequences from this sample encode an identical CDR3 as well. The DNA for the CDR3 is TGCAGTGCTAGAGACCTATACGAGCAGTACTTC. Encoded protein: CSARDLYEQYF. V is TRBV20-1 and J is TRBJ2-7; no definite D call. Trimming removed 0 bases at V and 4 bases at J, with 4 bases between. Looked up from germline, CDR1 is DFQATT and CDR2 is SNEGSKA (reference sequence). The CDR3 has 11 residues.

The chain links TRBV7-8 to TRBJ2-5; 9 bases agree with TRBD1. The germline V gene encodes CDR1 SGHVS and CDR2 FQNEAQ. V was clipped by 5 bases and J by 3 bases; unmatched bases: 4. This CDR3 is 14 amino acids long. CDR3 sequence reads: CASSHRTGEETQYF. The CDR3 nucleotides are TGTGCCAGCAGCCACCGGACAGGGGAAGAGACCCAGTACTTC.

This clone was counted a few times. The chain links TRBV27 to TRBJ1-1; no reliable D call. The CDR3 spans 13 residues. The V and J ends lost 8 bases and 2 bases respectively, with 12 bases between them. Germline assignment: CDR1 MNHEY and CDR2 SMNVEV (reference sequence). CDR3 nucleotide sequence: TGTGCCAGCTGGAGGGCTGGAAACACTGAAGCTTTCTTT. Amino acids: CASWRAGNTEAFF.

The rearrangement uses TRBV7-3 and TRBJ2-5; TRBD2 matches at 7 bases. V was pared by 5 bases and J by 5 bases, with 5 bases of the junction left unmatched. The CDR3 is 13 amino acids. CDR1 and CDR2 (germline): SGHTA, FQGTGA. CDR3 loop: CASSRGRLETQYF. The CDR3 nucleotides are TGTGCCAGCAGCCGCGGGAGACTGGAGACCCAGTACTTC.

The chain combines TRBV28 with TRBJ2-6; no clear D. V lost 5 bases to trimming and J lost 0 bases, with 5 bases between them. The CDR3 has 14 amino acids. The germline gives CDR1 MDHEN, CDR2 SYDVKM. CDR3 in amino acids: CASSTSSGANVLTF. CDR3 in DNA: TGTGCCAGCAGTACAAGCTCTGGGGCCAACGTCCTGACTTTC.

This clone was recorded many times. The genes are TRBV7-3 and TRBJ2-1, with TRBD2 matching 15 bases. CDR1 and CDR2 (germline): SGHTA, FQGTGA. This CDR3 comprises 16 residues. V lost 2 bases and J lost 7; bases outside the gene matches: 3. The CDR3 protein is CASSLEGTSGRNEQFF. DNA for the CDR3: TGTGCCAGCAGCTTAGAAGGGACTAGCGGGAGGAATGAGCAGTTCTTC.

This rearrangement joins TRBV4-3 to TRBJ2-7; TRBD2 aligns across 7 bases. Germline loops: CDR1 LGHNA, CDR2 YSLEER. Losses at the gene ends were 4 bases for V and 6 bases for J; bases not matched to a gene: 12. CDR3 size: 15 residues. The CDR3 region is CASSRAGVGVTEQYF. The CDR3, as DNA: TGCGCCAGCAGCCGCGCGGGAGTAGGGGTGACCGAGCAGTACTTC.

The rearrangement links TRBV4-2 to TRBJ2-5; 13 bases line up with TRBD2. Germline assignment: CDR1 LGHNA and CDR2 YNFKEQ. The CDR3 extends over 17 amino acids. With V trimmed by 2 bases and J by 4 bases, 7 bases remained unmatched. The CDR3 bases are TGTGCCAGCAGCCAATTCACTAGCGGGAGGGCCGGAGAGACCCAGTACTTC. The encoded protein is CASSQFTSGRAGETQYF.

V is TRBV6-1 and J is TRBJ2-1, with 10 bases lining up with TRBD1. After removal of 1 base from V and 5 bases from J, the junction contained 2 bases not matched to a gene. The CDR3 loop spans 15 amino acids. CDR1 and CDR2 from the germline V gene are MNHNS and SASEGT. The CDR3 sequence: CASSEVDRGHNEQFF. DNA of the CDR3: TGTGCCAGCAGTGAAGTAGACAGGGGGCACAATGAGCAGTTCTTC.

The chain has TRBV27 and TRBJ2-7; perhaps TRBD2 as D (5 bases). The CDR3 is made up of 16 amino acids. Germline CDR1 reads MNHEY; CDR2 reads SMNVEV (reference sequence). Trimming removed 5 bases from V and 0 bases from J, with 17 bases in between. Here the CDR3 DNA reads TGTGCCAGCAGTCATTCCCCGGGATTCCTCTCCTACGAGCAGTACTTC. Translated: CASSHSPGFLSYEQYF.

This clone appeared a few times. The CDR3 DNA sequence: TGTGCCAGCAGTTTGGTACAGCCCTATGGCTACACCTTC. Residues: CASSLVQPYGYTF. The chain links TRBV28 to TRBJ1-2, with D uncertain. V shed 3 bases and J shed 4 bases, with 9 bases lying between them. Per the germline V gene, CDR1 is MDHEN and CDR2 is SYDVKM. The length of the CDR3 is 13 residues.

This chain joins TRBV7-9 and TRBJ1-5; weak D call: TRBD1 (5 bases). The CDR3 sequence is 13 residues long. Deletions cut 2 bases from V and 7 bases from J, with 9 bases between. The germline gives CDR1 SEHNR, CDR2 FQNEAQ (reference sequence). CDR3 nucleotide sequence: TGTGCCAGCAGCTTACAGGGAGGCCAGCCCCAGCATTTT. Translating gives CASSLQGGQPQHF.

The chain couples TRBV4-3 to TRBJ2-7; the match to TRBD1 covers 7 bases. This CDR3 spans 16 amino acids. Germline lookup yields CDR1 LGHNA and CDR2 YSLEER. V shed 0 bases, J shed 7 bases, and the junction held 12 bases outside the gene matches. As DNA, the CDR3 is TGCGCCAGCAGCCAAGATGTCCAGGGGGTAGGTCGGGAGCAGTACTTC. Its protein is CASSQDVQGVGREQYF.

This clone was detected once. This chain joins TRBV19 and TRBJ2-7; 14 positions agree with TRBD2. Trimming at V came to 6 bases and at J to 0 bases, leaving 7 bases not matched to a gene. The CDR3 spans 17 residues. Looked up from germline, CDR1 is LNHDA and CDR2 is SQIVND (reference sequence). The CDR3, as DNA: TGTGCCAGTAGCCTGACTAGCGGGAGGGCCTTCTCCTACGAGCAGTACTTC. Amino acids: CASSLTSGRAFSYEQYF.

The chain links TRBV29-1 to TRBJ1-3; D is undetermined. The length of the CDR3 is 14 residues. CDR1 SQVTM and CDR2 ANQGSEA come from the germline V gene. V was clipped by 4 bases and J by 2 bases, with 12 bases between them. CDR3 DNA: TGCAGCGTTGGGTTACCGGGAGCTGGAAACACCATATATTTT. Translation gives CSVGLPGAGNTIYF.

This clone was seen only once. V is TRBV2 and J is TRBJ1-5; D not certain. V lost 6 bases and J lost 7, with 13 bases in between. Germline loops: CDR1 SNHLY, CDR2 FYNNEI. CDR3 length: 13 amino acids. DNA of the CDR3: TGTGCCAGCAGGGAGGACGGAGGCCAGCCCCAGCATTTT. Translated: CASREDGGQPQHF.

The chain combines TRBV11-3 with TRBJ1-1; 7 bases match TRBD1. Unmatched junction bases numbered 4, after V lost 5 bases and J lost 4 bases. Per germline, CDR1 SGHNT and CDR2 YENEEA. This CDR3 is 13 amino acids long. CDR3 region: CASSQGDGTEAFF. CDR3 in DNA: TGTGCCAGCAGCCAGGGGGATGGCACTGAAGCTTTCTTT.

V and J are TRBV27 and TRBJ2-5; possibly TRBD2 for D (6 bases). V was clipped by 5 bases and J by 5 bases, with 18 bases between them. Germline-derived CDR1 and CDR2 are MNHEY and SMNVEV (reference sequence). The CDR3 is made up of 15 amino acids. The CDR3 DNA is TGTGCCAGCAGTCCCATAGCGGTGGCGGGGGAGACCCAGTACTTC. Translation: CASSPIAVAGETQYF.